A selection of T cell receptor beta chains follows, all from one sample in a study of neoadjuvant nivolumab and ipilimumab in lung cancer. Sequenced by immunoSEQ multiplex PCR; TCRdb stores in-frame clones only, minus some. The table has fewer than 2,500 clones, around four fifths seen once. This specimen consisted of adjacent normal lung tissue, obtained after neoadjuvant nivolumab, alone or with ipilimumab, at or shortly before surgery. The receptors were gathered from an adult with non-small cell lung cancer. Both conserved end residues are part of each CDR3. D genes are given only for firm matches. Size tells how often a clone was seen (once, few, many) or the class of an expanded clone, and some rows leave it out.

TRBJ2-7 NA TRBV28 TRBD2 TGTGCCAGCAGTTGGTCGGGACTAGCGAACTACGAGCAGTACTTC CASSWSGLANYEQYF
TRBJ1-5 NA TRBV27 NA TGTGCCAGCAGTCCATGGCCGGGGCGCAAAAATCAGCCCCAGCATTTT CASSPWPGRKNQPQHF
TRBJ2-5 NA TRBV9 NA TGTGCCAGCAGCGCCCGGGGTAGCTGGGAAGAGACCCAGTACTTC CASSARGSWEETQYF
TRBJ1-1 NA TRBV7-2 NA TGTGCCAGCAGCCAAACAGGGAGCACTGAAGCTTTCTTT CASSQTGSTEAFF
TRBJ2-7 NA TRBV6-5 NA TGTGCCAGCAGTCAACAATACGAGCAGTACTTC CASSQQYEQYF
TRBJ2-2 NA TRBV5-6 NA TGTGCCAGCAGCTTGGACCTAAACACCGGGGAGCTGTTTTTT CASSLDLNTGELFF
TRBJ2-1 NA TRBV25-1 TRBD1 TGTGCCAGCAGTGATTTCGACAGGGGGGTCATGAATGAGCAGTTCTTC CASSDFDRGVMNEQFF
TRBJ2-7 once TRBV28 NA TGTGCCAGCAGTTCAGCTAGCAGGAGCTCCTACGAGCAGTACTTC CASSSASRSSYEQYF
TRBJ2-7 NA TRBV27 TRBD2 TGTGCCAGCAGTTTTGCTAGCGGGAGCTACGAGCAGTACTTC CASSFASGSYEQYF
TRBJ2-1 NA TRBV11-2 NA TGTGCCAGCAGCTTACAGCGGTCGAGGAATGAGCAGTTCTTC CASSLQRSRNEQFF
TRBJ2-3 NA TRBV30 TRBD2 TGTGCCTGGAGTGTCAGGCGGGAGTCCACAGATACGCAGTATTTT CAWSVRRESTDTQYF
TRBJ2-7 NA TRBV5-1 TRBD1 TGCGCCAGCAGCACGGGGACAGGCTACTACGAGCAGTACTTC CASSTGTGYYEQYF
TRBJ1-4 NA TRBV2 TRBD1 TGTGCCAGCAATCTGGACAGGGGGTATGAAAAACTGTTTTTT CASNLDRGYEKLFF
TRBJ2-1 few TRBV29-1 TRBD2 TGCAGCGTTGAAGATACGGGACTAGCGGGACGTTACGACAATGAGCAGTTCTTC CSVEDTGLAGRYDNEQFF
TRBJ2-5 NA TRBV5-1 NA TGCGCCAGCAGCTTGTCTGGGGCAGCAGAAGAGACCCAGTACTTC CASSLSGAAEETQYF
TRBJ2-7 NA TRBV6-1 TRBD1 TGTGCCTACCATCTCAGCAGGGGGATCTACGAGCAGTACTTC CAYHLSRGIYEQYF
TRBJ1-1 NA TRBV6-5 NA TGTGCCAGCAGTTACACCCCGTCGTTATTTAACACTGAAGCTTTCTTT CASSYTPSLFNTEAFF
TRBJ1-2 few TRBV7-9 NA TGTGCCAGCAGCTCACGACAGGAAAACTATGGCTACACCTTC CASSSRQENYGYTF
TRBJ2-3 NA TRBV7-2 TRBD2 TGTGCCAGCAGCTTAGGCCGACTAGCGTTTACTAGCACAGATACGCAGTATTTT CASSLGRLAFTSTDTQYF
TRBJ1-1 few TRBV30 NA TGTGCCTGGAGCAGGGGCTTACTGGACACTGAAGCTTTCTTT CAWSRGLLDTEAFF
TRBJ1-4 once TRBV28 NA TGTGCCAGCAGTCGCATGACAGCCACGGAACTGTTTTTT CASSRMTATELFF
TRBJ2-5 NA TRBV9 NA TGTGCCAGCAGCCAAGGGGTAAGGTCCCAAGAGACCCAGTACTTC CASSQGVRSQETQYF
TRBJ1-1 NA TRBV4-2 NA TGTGCCAGCAGCCAATCCGCGGGAATTCGTGGGAACACTGAAGCTTTCTTT CASSQSAGIRGNTEAFF
TRBJ2-6 NA TRBV18 NA TGTGCCAGCTCACCACCCCCTTGGGAGTTCTCTGGGGCCAACGTCCTGACTTTC CASSPPPWEFSGANVLTF
TRBJ2-1 NA TRBV6-5 NA TGTGCCTCCCGGCGGGCCTCCAACAATGAGCAGTTCTTC CASRRASNNEQFF
TRBJ2-5 NA TRBV10-2 TRBD2 TGCGCCAGCAGCCTGACTAGCGGGGGCCAAGAGACCCAGTACTTC CASSLTSGGQETQYF
TRBJ2-7 NA TRBV18 TRBD1 TGTGCCAGCTCACTTGGGGGACAGGCTTCCTACGAGCAGTACTTC CASSLGGQASYEQYF
TRBJ2-7 NA TRBV11-2 TRBD1 TGTGCCAGCAGCTTAGGGACAGGGAGAGGCTCCTACGAGCAGTACTTC CASSLGTGRGSYEQYF
TRBJ2-2 NA TRBV5-4 NA TGTGCCAGCAGCTTGCTTGGGGGCCGGATCACCGGGGAGCTGTTTTTT CASSLLGGRITGELFF
TRBJ1-1 NA TRBV7-2 NA TGTGCCAGCAGCTTAGTAGGGCTAGGCACTGAAGCTTTCTTT CASSLVGLGTEAFF
TRBJ2-1 NA TRBV6-4 TRBD1 TGTGCCAGCAGTGACGGGACAGGGAACTACAATGAGCAGTTCTTC CASSDGTGNYNEQFF
TRBJ2-1 NA TRBV9 TRBD1 TGTGCCAGCCATCCCCGGGACAGGGGGCTCTGGGGTGAGCAGTTCTTC CASHPRDRGLWGEQFF
TRBJ1-1 NA TRBV6-5 NA TGTGCCAGCAGCCTACAGGGAGGGACTGAAGCTTTCTTT CASSLQGGTEAFF